The clone carrying this T cell receptor (beta chain) came up a few times. The data are from a study of T cells in Graves' hyperthyroidism and ophthalmopathy. This CDR3 is 15 amino acids long. Germline CDR1 SGHTA, CDR2 FQGNSA. V trimming: 3 bases; J trimming: 7 bases; junction bases outside the gene matches: 9. Template material for amplifying TCR beta CDR3 regions consisted of RNA transcripts. With the HTBI primer set, the TCR CDR3 went through a first round of RT-PCR. TCRdb recomputed calls from the multiplex PCR reads with MiXCR, one row per CDR3 protein. The table has just under 750,000 distinct CDR3 sequences, roughly a third seen once.

The TCR sequence derives from a middle-aged woman with Graves' hyperthyroidism. The sample was blood. This chain joins TRBV7-2 and TRBJ2-7; 10 bases align to TRBD1. CDR3 bases: TGTGCCAGCAGCTTTATAGGGACAGGGGTTTCGGAGCAGTACTTC. Amino acids: CASSFIGTGVSEQYF. The full variable domain, in which reference TRBV7-2 and TRBJ2-7 provide the parts outside the CDR3, is GAGVSQSPSNKVTEKGKDVELRCDPISGHTALYWYRQSLGQGLEFLIYFQGNSAPDKSGLPSDRFSAERTGGSVSTLTIQRTQQEDSAVYLCASSFIGTGVSEQYFGPGTRLTVT.